These 25 T cell receptor beta chains came from one sample sequenced in a study of blood T cell repertoires in COVID-19. Libraries were prepared by immunoSEQ multiplex PCR; TCRdb keeps only in-frame clonotypes and omits some of them. The table includes around 140,000 clones, approximately 90% detected once. Sequencing was done on a sample of PBMCs or T cells enriched from blood (not recorded which). These receptors were taken from a woman between 40 and 55 years old who had been exposed to COVID-19.

The rearrangement uses TRBV3-1 (or the pseudogene TRBV3-2) and TRBJ2-5, with 7 bases that match TRBD1. The germline V gene has CDR1 LGHDT and CDR2 YNNKEL (reference sequence). J was trimmed by 2 bases and V by 3 bases; bases with no gene match: 0. The CDR3 has 13 amino acids. The CDR3 sequence is CASSHRGQETQYF. The CDR3 DNA follows: TGTGCCAGCAGCCACAGGGGGCAAGAGACCCAGTACTTC.

The CDR3 is CSVVSLDRPNEKLFF. The CDR3 bases are TGCAGCGTTGTATCCTTGGACAGACCGAATGAAAAACTGTTTTTT. The genes are TRBV29-1 and TRBJ1-4, with D perhaps matching TRBD1 (6 bases). The germline V and J ends were trimmed by 4 bases and 5 bases, with 17 bases remaining between them. The CDR3 consists of 15 residues. Germline CDR1 and CDR2: SQVTM and ANQGSEA. The entire variable domain, with the rest obtained from reference TRBV29-1 and TRBJ1-4, is as follows: SAVISQKPSRDICQRGTSLTIQCQVDSQVTMMFWYRQQPGQSLTLIATANQGSEATYESGFVIDKFPISRPNLTFSTLTVSNMSPEDSSIYLCSVVSLDRPNEKLFFGSGTQLSVL.

The chain couples TRBV21-1 to TRBJ2-7; the D call of TRBD1 is as the table states it, not checked on the DNA. TRBV21-1 is assigned pseudogene status. The CDR3 loop spans 16 amino acids. In nucleotides, the CDR3 is TGTGCCAGCAGCGCCCGGGACAGGAGGTTAACCTACGAGCAGTACTTC. This codes for CASSARDRRLTYEQYF.

The rearrangement uses TRBV7-9 and TRBJ2-2; 8 positions match TRBD1. CDR3 size: 16 residues. V dropped 10 bases and J dropped 6; count of bases not matched to a gene: 16. Germline V gene data show CDR1 as SEHNR and CDR2 as FQNEAQ (reference sequence). The DNA of the CDR3 is TGTGCCATCTACCAAGTGGGCAGGGGGCGCTCCGGGGAGCTGTTTTTT. Amino acids: CAIYQVGRGRSGELFF.

The chain is built from TRBV7-6 and TRBJ1-1, with D perhaps matching TRBD1 (5 bases). CDR1 is SGHVS, CDR2 FNYEAQ, per germline. This CDR3 region has 15 residues. Between the trimmed V and J ends, which lost 4 bases and 0 bases, there was a span of 12 bases. The CDR3 DNA sequence: TGTGCCAGCAGCTCCCCCAAGGGGCTGAACACTGAAGCTTTCTTT. The encoded protein is CASSSPKGLNTEAFF.

The chain joins TRBV21-1 to TRBJ2-5; the D call TRBD1 from the table was never checked on the DNA. TRBV21-1 is labeled a pseudogene. The length of the CDR3 is 17 residues. The CDR3 loop reads CASSSGDYGFRGETQYF. The CDR3 bases are TGTGCCAGCAGCTCAGGGGATTATGGATTCAGGGGAGAGACCCAGTACTTC.

V gene TRBV28 combines with J gene TRBJ2-7; the D is unclear. In germline, CDR1 is MDHEN, CDR2 SYDVKM. The CDR3 is 13 amino acids. The V end lost 1 base, the J end lost 4 bases, and 8 bases lay between the germline ends. The chain's CDR3 is CASSLLAVYEQYF. The DNA of the CDR3 is TGTGCCAGCAGTTTATTGGCCGTATACGAGCAGTACTTC.

The rearrangement joins TRBV7-9 to TRBJ1-5, with D perhaps matching TRBD1 (6 bases). This CDR3 is built from 16 residues. V lost 8 bases, J lost 0 bases, and 17 bases lay in between. The germline gives CDR1 SEHNR, CDR2 FQNEAQ (reference sequence). The CDR3 region has the DNA TGTGCCAGCGGCGCAACAGGGACCTCTAGCAATCAGCCCCAGCATTTT. Its translation: CASGATGTSSNQPQHF. Full variable domain (missing parts from reference TRBV7-9 and TRBJ1-5): DTGVSQNPRHKITKRGQNVTFRCDPISEHNRLYWYRQTLGQGPEFLTYFQNEAQLEKSRLLSDRFSAERPKGSFSTLEIQRTEQGDSAMYLCASGATGTSSNQPQHFGDGTRLSIL.

V is TRBV5-1 and J is TRBJ1-1; D not resolved. The CDR3 totals 14 residues. The V gene's germline CDR1 is SGHRS and CDR2 YFSETQ. The V and J ends lost 1 base and 2 bases respectively, with 9 bases between them. CDR3 bases: TGCGCCAGCAGCTTGACCACAGTCAACACTGAAGCTTTCTTT. Translating gives CASSLTTVNTEAFF.

The rearrangement uses TRBV3-1 (or the pseudogene TRBV3-2) and TRBJ1-5; 11 bases are shared with TRBD1. Losses at the gene ends were 4 bases for V and 4 bases for J; bases not matched to a gene: 3. The length of the CDR3 is 15 residues. The germline V gene has CDR1 LGHDT and CDR2 YNNKEL (reference sequence). DNA of the CDR3: TGTGCCAGCAGCCTAGGACAGGGGGCGAATCAGCCCCAGCATTTT. This sequence encodes CASSLGQGANQPQHF.

The chain combines TRBV4-1 with TRBJ1-2; 9 bases are shared with TRBD1. Germline trimming cut 3 bases from V and 8 bases from J; bases unmatched to any gene: 7. The CDR3 spans 14 residues. Germline CDR1 and CDR2: MGHRA and YSYEKL. CDR3 protein: CASSQPGTGYGYTF. The CDR3 DNA sequence: TGCGCCAGCAGCCAGCCCGGGACAGGGTACGGCTACACCTTC.

V usage is TRBV6-5 and J usage is TRBJ2-7, with 8 bases identical to TRBD2. The V gene end was trimmed by 6 bases and the J gene end by 2 bases; junction bases not matched to a gene: 9. The CDR3 totals 15 residues. Germline loops: CDR1 MNHEY, CDR2 SVGAGI. The CDR3 nucleotides read TGTGCCAGCAGCCTCGGGAGGGCCCACACCTACGAGCAGTACTTC. It is translated as CASSLGRAHTYEQYF.

This chain joins TRBV7-2 and TRBJ1-6; possible D gene TRBD1, 6 bases. CDR1 and CDR2 (germline): SGHTA, FQGNSA. The CDR3 extends over 16 amino acids. V was cut by 1 base and J by 0 bases, with 7 bases left in between. CDR3 bases: TGTGCCAGCAGCTTAGTAGGGGGCTCCTATAATTCACCCCTCCACTTT. It translates to CASSLVGGSYNSPLHF.

The V and J genes are TRBV5-6 and TRBJ1-5, with D perhaps TRBD1 (5 bases). Germline V lookup: CDR1 SGHDT, CDR2 YYEEEE. V was trimmed by 5 bases and J by 0 bases, leaving 12 bases between them. The CDR3 length is 15 residues. CDR3 nucleotides: TGTGCCAGCAGTTCTAACAGGTATAGCAATCAGCCCCAGCATTTT. Residues: CASSSNRYSNQPQHF.

The chain links TRBV4-1 to TRBJ1-2, with D possibly matching TRBD1 (5 bases). The CDR3 is made up of 13 amino acids. Germline CDR1 is MGHRA and CDR2 is YSYEKL. V was trimmed by 0 bases and J by 4 bases, leaving 6 bases between them. In nucleotides, the CDR3 is TGCGCCAGCAGCCAAGACAGGGCCTATGGCTACACCTTC. It is translated as CASSQDRAYGYTF.

This CDR3 is CASSPPPGTGNTIYF. The CDR3, as DNA: TGTGCCAGCAGTCCCCCGCCAGGGACTGGAAACACCATATATTTT. The chain recombines TRBV28 with TRBJ1-3, with D possibly TRBD1 on 5 matching bases. Per the germline V gene, CDR1 is MDHEN and CDR2 is SYDVKM. There are 15 residues in the CDR3. V was trimmed by 5 bases and J by 2 bases, leaving 13 bases between them.

This clone has only one observation. The CDR3: CASSLSSGVYSNQPQHF. CDR3 nucleotide sequence: TGCGCCAGCAGCCTCTCATCCGGGGTTTATAGCAATCAGCCCCAGCATTTT. This chain connects TRBV4-1 to TRBJ1-5; D is uncertain. The V gene lost 4 bases and the J gene lost 0 bases, with 16 bases spanning the gap. Germline CDR1 reads MGHRA; CDR2 reads YSYEKL. The CDR3 has 17 residues.

V and J are TRBV6-5 and TRBJ2-1; weak D call: TRBD1 (6 bases). Germline CDR1 MNHEY, CDR2 SVGAGI. V lost 5 bases and J lost 5, with 13 bases in between. The CDR3 covers 14 residues. The CDR3 DNA sequence: TGTGCCAGCAGTCGGCAGGGACAAAACAATGAGCAGTTCTTC. It is translated as CASSRQGQNNEQFF.

The rearrangement joins TRBV5-1 to TRBJ2-3; TRBD2 might be the D (5 bases). V lost 4 bases and J 5 bases, leaving 11 bases between the germline ends. Germline V gene sequence: CDR1 SGHRS, CDR2 YFSETQ. The CDR3 has 13 amino acids. CDR3 in amino acids: CASSLKLVDTQYF. The CDR3 region has the DNA TGCGCCAGCAGCCTCAAACTAGTAGATACGCAGTATTTT.

This clone appeared once. This chain connects TRBV5-1 to TRBJ1-1; D may be TRBD1 (6 bases). The CDR3 contains 15 residues. Looked up from germline, CDR1 is SGHRS and CDR2 is YFSETQ. Trimming removed 0 bases from V and 6 bases from J, with 15 bases in between. In DNA, the CDR3 is TGCGCCAGCAGCTTGGATCAGGGGAGTTCGCCTGAAGCTTTCTTT. Its translation is CASSLDQGSSPEAFF.

J is TRBJ2-1 and V is TRBV5-4; 13 bases align to TRBD2. The CDR3 covers 15 residues. J gave up 6 bases and V 4 bases, and 4 bases lay outside the gene matches. Looked up from germline, CDR1 is SGHNT and CDR2 is YYREEE (reference sequence). CDR3 region: CASSATSGRANEQFF. The CDR3 DNA reads as TGTGCCAGCAGCGCTACTAGCGGGAGGGCCAATGAGCAGTTCTTC.

This chain links TRBV2 with TRBJ1-6; D not certain. Germline CDR1 reads SNHLY; CDR2 reads FYNNEI. V was clipped by 6 bases and J by 5 bases, with 11 bases between them. There are 14 residues in the CDR3. This CDR3 reads CASRSTEHNSPLHF. In DNA, the CDR3 is TGTGCCAGCAGATCAACCGAGCATAATTCACCCCTCCACTTT.

The V and J genes are TRBV19 and TRBJ1-4; 9 bases line up with TRBD1. The J segment lost 8 bases and the V segment lost 5 bases, leaving 12 bases of the junction unmatched. Germline loops: CDR1 LNHDA, CDR2 SQIVND (reference sequence). This CDR3 has 16 amino acids. DNA for the CDR3: TGTGCCAGTAGTCTTCTAGGGGGACAGGGCGGAGAAAAACTGTTTTTT. This translates into CASSLLGGQGGEKLFF.

V is TRBV5-1 and J is TRBJ2-7; D is possibly TRBD1 (5 bases). The CDR3 totals 14 residues. CDR1 and CDR2 from the germline V gene are SGHRS and YFSETQ. Trimming removed 4 bases at V and 4 bases at J, with 15 bases between. CDR3 region: CASSPDRQGYEQYF. Written as DNA, the CDR3 is TGCGCCAGCAGCCCAGACCGTCAGGGTTACGAGCAGTACTTC.

The chain recombines TRBV4-3 with TRBJ2-7, with D perhaps TRBD2 (6 bases). CDR1 LGHNA and CDR2 YSLEER come from the germline V gene. The CDR3 is 15 amino acids. V lost 0 bases to trimming and J lost 3 bases, with 12 bases between them. This CDR3 is CASSQEPGVGYEQYF. In nucleotides, the CDR3 is TGCGCCAGCAGCCAAGAGCCGGGAGTAGGCTACGAGCAGTACTTC.